This TCR beta chain was recovered during a study of cytomegalovirus exposure and HLA in healthy donors. General study points: Most CMV-associated TCR beta chains were later found to appear HLA-restricted.

The germline V gene encodes CDR1 SQVTM and CDR2 ANQGSEA. V gave up 4 bases and J gave up 2 bases, with 7 bases separating them. The CDR3 is 12 residues long. With 60 Vbeta and 13 Jbeta primers, the PCR was carried out. Using immunoSEQ multiplex PCR, the repertoire was profiled, and TCRdb retains in-frame clones only, with some absent. The table records roughly 92,000 clones, 7.5% to 8.5% of them present only once. This clone came up a few times. The target antigen is unknown. This TCR was recovered from a man aged 50-60 years in good health and CMV-seronegative. This chain links TRBV29-1 with TRBJ2-3; D gene uncertain. The sample was PBMCs. The CDR3 DNA sequence: TGCAGCGTTGGGCGGATCACAGATACGCAGTATTTT. This codes for CSVGRITDTQYF.